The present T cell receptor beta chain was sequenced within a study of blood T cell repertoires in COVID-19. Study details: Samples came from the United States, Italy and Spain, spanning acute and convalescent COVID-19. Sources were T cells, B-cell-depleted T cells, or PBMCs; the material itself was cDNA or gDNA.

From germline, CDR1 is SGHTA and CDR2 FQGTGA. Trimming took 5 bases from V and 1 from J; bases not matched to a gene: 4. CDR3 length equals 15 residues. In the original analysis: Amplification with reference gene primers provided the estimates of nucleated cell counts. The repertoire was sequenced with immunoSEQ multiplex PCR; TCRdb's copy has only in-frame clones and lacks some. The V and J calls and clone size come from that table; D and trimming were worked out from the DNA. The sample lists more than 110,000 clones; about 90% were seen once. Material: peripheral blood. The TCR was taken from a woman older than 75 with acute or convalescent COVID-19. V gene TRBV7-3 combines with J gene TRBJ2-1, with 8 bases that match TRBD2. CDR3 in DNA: TGTGCCAGCAGCCCCGGACTAGCATCCTACAATGAGCAGTTCTTC. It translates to CASSPGLASYNEQFF.